A selection of T cell receptor beta chains follows, all from one sample in a study of CD8 T cells in Susac syndrome. Using its own MiXCR run on the immunoSEQ multiplex PCR reads, TCRdb lists one record per CDR3 protein. The repertoire has under 250,000 distinct CDR3 sequences, roughly 93% of them found once; the top ten carry about 0.14%. The specimen sequenced was CD4+ T cells from PBMCs. The receptors shown here come from a human donor with Susac syndrome. Both conserved end residues are part of each CDR3. Some rows mark clone size as missing; the rest say once, few, many or name a class of expanded clone.

CDR3aa: CASSHSGYSYGYTF
v_gene: TRBV11-2
abundance: -

CDR3aa: CASSDRVQRNTIYF
v_gene: TRBV27
abundance: -

CDR3aa: CASSRDGGAREQYF
v_gene: TRBV5-4
abundance: -

CDR3aa: CATSESTGVYSNQPQHF
v_gene: TRBV24-1
abundance: -

CDR3aa: CATSRGLRQHSGANVLTF
v_gene: TRBV15
abundance: -

CDR3aa: CATSRDGGDIQYF
v_gene: TRBV15
abundance: -

CDR3aa: CASSSRDRGTTNEKLFF
v_gene: TRBV28
abundance: -

CDR3aa: CSARDFQRGGGNEQFF
v_gene: TRBV20-1
abundance: once

CDR3aa: CASSSRPGGYGYTF
v_gene: TRBV27
abundance: -

CDR3aa: CASSSPAPYGYTF
v_gene: TRBV6-2/TRBV6-3
abundance: -

CDR3aa: CASSRTGSNTEAFF
v_gene: TRBV5-1
abundance: -

CDR3aa: CASSPMTGNYEQYF
v_gene: TRBV11-1
abundance: -

CDR3aa: CSATNLAAISTTEAFF
v_gene: TRBV20-1
abundance: -

CDR3aa: CASSYDRGGYGYTF
v_gene: TRBV5-6
abundance: -

CDR3aa: CAWRGQGNSPLHF
v_gene: TRBV30
abundance: -

CDR3aa: CSARGQGKETQYF
v_gene: TRBV20-1
abundance: once

CDR3aa: CASSLVPGRDGSPLHF
v_gene: TRBV7-8
abundance: -

CDR3aa: CAISESNSGEKLFF
v_gene: TRBV10-3
abundance: -

CDR3aa: CASSNRIHNEQFF
v_gene: TRBV19
abundance: -

CDR3aa: CASSSNRDRYTSYEQYF
v_gene: TRBV5-6
abundance: once

CDR3aa: CASTPGQAGDYGYTF
v_gene: TRBV19
abundance: -

CDR3aa: CAWSLDREAFF
v_gene: TRBV30
abundance: -

CDR3aa: CASRKERLRDTEAFF
v_gene: TRBV5-1
abundance: once

CDR3aa: CASSLGQWATDTQYF
v_gene: TRBV5-1
abundance: few